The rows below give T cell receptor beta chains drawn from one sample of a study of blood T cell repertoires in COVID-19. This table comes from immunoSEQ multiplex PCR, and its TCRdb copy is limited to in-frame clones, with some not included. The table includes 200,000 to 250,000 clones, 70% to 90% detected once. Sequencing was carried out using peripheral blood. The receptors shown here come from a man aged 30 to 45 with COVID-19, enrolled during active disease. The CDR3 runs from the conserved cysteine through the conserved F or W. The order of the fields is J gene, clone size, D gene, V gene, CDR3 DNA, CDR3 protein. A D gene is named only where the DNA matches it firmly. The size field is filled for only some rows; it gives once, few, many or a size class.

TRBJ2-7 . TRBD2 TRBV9 TGTGCCAGCAGCGAGGGGCTAGCGGAGACCTACGAGCAGTACTTC CASSEGLAETYEQYF
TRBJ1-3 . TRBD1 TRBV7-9 TGTGCCAGCAGTCCTACAGGGGGCTCTGGAAACACCATATATTTT CASSPTGGSGNTIYF
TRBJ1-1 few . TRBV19 TGTGCCAGTAGTTGGGGAGGGAACACTGAAGCTTTCTTT CASSWGGNTEAFF
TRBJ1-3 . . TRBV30 TGTGCCTGGAGCGCAGGAATCCTCTCTGGAAACACCATATATTTT CAWSAGILSGNTIYF
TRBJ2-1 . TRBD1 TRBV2 TGTGCCAGCAGAAGAGGACAGGGATATTACAATGAGCAGTTCTTC CASRRGQGYYNEQFF
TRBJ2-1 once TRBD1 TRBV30 TGTGCCTGGAGTGAGGGGACAGGGGGCAGCGCCTACAATGAGCAGTTCTTC CAWSEGTGGSAYNEQFF
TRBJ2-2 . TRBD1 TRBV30 TGTGCCTGCGGGGACAGGGACCTCACCGGGGAGCTGTTTTTT CACGDRDLTGELFF
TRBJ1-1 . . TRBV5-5 TGTGCCAGCAGCTTCAGGGGATTCGGGAACACTGAAGCTTTCTTT CASSFRGFGNTEAFF
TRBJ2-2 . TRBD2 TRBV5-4 TGTGCCAGCAGTGGGGGGGGGAAGCTGTTTTTT CASSGGGKLFF
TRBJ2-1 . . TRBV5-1 TGCGCCAGCAGCCCCCGTCGAGGGGGAGATGAGCAGTTCTTC CASSPRRGGDEQFF
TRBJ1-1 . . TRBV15 TGTGCCACCAGCAGAGACACGAGGGACACTGAAGCTTTCTTT CATSRDTRDTEAFF
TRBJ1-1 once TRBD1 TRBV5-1 TGCGCCAGCAGCCGACAGGGAGGAATCCCTGAAGCTTTCTTT CASSRQGGIPEAFF
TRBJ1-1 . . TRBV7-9 TGTGCCAGCAGCTTAGGAGGCGCCGAGGACACTGAAGCTTTCTTT CASSLGGAEDTEAFF
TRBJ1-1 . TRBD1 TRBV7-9 TGTGCCAGCAGCGCAGTGACAGGGCTGGTCACTGAAGCTTTCTTT CASSAVTGLVTEAFF
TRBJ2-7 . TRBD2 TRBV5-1 TGCGCCAGCAGCAAAGGACTAGCGGGGGACGAGCAGTACTTC CASSKGLAGDEQYF
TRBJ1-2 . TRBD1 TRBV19 TGTGCCAGTAGCTCAGGGACAGGGGTCAACTATGGCTACACCTTC CASSSGTGVNYGYTF
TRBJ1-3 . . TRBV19 TGTGCCAGTAGTATCGGGGGCTCTGGAAACACCATATATTTT CASSIGGSGNTIYF
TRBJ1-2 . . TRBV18 TGTGCCAGCTCAGGGGCAGTGCCCGACTATGGCTACACCTTC CASSGAVPDYGYTF
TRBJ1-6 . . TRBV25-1 TGTGCCAGCTCCGGGCAGGGAAATTCACCCCTCCACTTT CASSGQGNSPLHF
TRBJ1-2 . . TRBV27 TGTGCCAGCAGTTTAGACGGGGTATTCTATGGCTACACCTTC CASSLDGVFYGYTF
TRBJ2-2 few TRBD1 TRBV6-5 TGTGCCACCTCGGACAGGGTATACGGCACCGGGGAGCTGTTTTTT CATSDRVYGTGELFF
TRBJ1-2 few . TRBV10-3 TGTGCCATCAGTGACAGGGGCTATGGCTACACCTTC CAISDRGYGYTF
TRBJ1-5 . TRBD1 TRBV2 TGTGCCAGCAGTCGTATACAGGGGGGGAATCAGCCCCAGCATTTT CASSRIQGGNQPQHF
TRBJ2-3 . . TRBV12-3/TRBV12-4 TGTGCCAGCAGTTTAGCGGACAACACGGGGTATTTT CASSLADNTGYF
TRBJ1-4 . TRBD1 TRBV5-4 TGTGCCAGCACCGCCGGGACAGGGCCTAATGAAAAACTGTTTTTT CASTAGTGPNEKLFF
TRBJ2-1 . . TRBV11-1 TGTGCCAGCAGCCGGGACATCGGTCCGTTCTTC CASSRDIGPFF
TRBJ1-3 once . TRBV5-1 TGCGCCAGCAGCTTGGGAACAGTATCTGGAAACACCATATATTTT CASSLGTVSGNTIYF